These 25 T cell receptor beta chains came from one sample sequenced in a study of technical replicates of blood from a few donors. The repertoire was sequenced with immunoSEQ multiplex PCR; TCRdb's copy has only in-frame clones and lacks some. The data contain 75,000 to 85,000 clones, around four fifths of them seen just once; the ten biggest clones take up roughly 4%. Sequencing was carried out using PBMCs. All receptors come from a human donor in good health. Some clones in this sample may be carry-over from other donors' samples.

V usage is TRBV19 and J usage is TRBJ1-2; TRBD1 aligns across 7 bases. Unmatched junction bases numbered 13, after V lost 5 bases and J lost 4 bases. The CDR3 contains 16 residues. Germline CDR1 is LNHDA and CDR2 is SQIVND (reference sequence). The CDR3, as DNA: TGTGCCAGTAGTTCGGGACAGCCAACCAACTCCTATGGCTACACCTTC. As protein: CASSSGQPTNSYGYTF.

The rearrangement joins TRBV29-1 to TRBJ1-2, with D perhaps matching TRBD1 (5 bases). The CDR3 has 12 amino acids. Germline CDR1 SQVTM, CDR2 ANQGSEA. Trimming left V 6 bases short and J 3 bases short, with 11 bases between. CDR3 sequence (DNA): TGCAGCGTCGACAGAGGAGACTATGGCTACACCTTC. Translated: CSVDRGDYGYTF.

The chain joins TRBV7-3 to TRBJ2-5, with TRBD2 matching over 9 bases. This CDR3 region has 17 residues. Trimming cost V 5 bases and J 1 base; bases outside gene matches: 11. In germline, CDR1 is SGHTA, CDR2 FQGTGA. The chain's CDR3 is CASSPGAKRGAQETQYF. DNA of the CDR3: TGTGCCAGCAGCCCGGGGGCTAAGCGGGGGGCCCAAGAGACCCAGTACTTC.

This clone was seen a few times. The same CDR3 arises from other DNA sequences in this sample as well. The chain combines TRBV5-1 with TRBJ2-1, with a possible D match to TRBD2 (5 bases). Germline-derived CDR1 and CDR2 are SGHRS and YFSETQ. V lost 2 bases, J lost 2 bases, and 8 bases lay in between. CDR3 length equals 14 residues. CDR3 sequence: CASSFSGAYNEQFF. In nucleotides, the CDR3 is TGCGCCAGCAGCTTCAGCGGAGCCTACAATGAGCAGTTCTTC.

The chain carries TRBV18 and TRBJ1-3; TRBD1 might be the D (6 bases). Germline CDR1 reads KGHSH; CDR2 reads LQKENI. The V and J ends lost 6 bases and 8 bases respectively, with 17 bases between them. There are 14 residues in the CDR3. CDR3 DNA: TGTGCCAGCTCTCATGACAGGCTTGGTGACACCATATATTTT. It yields the protein CASSHDRLGDTIYF.

The J gene is TRBJ1-4, the V gene TRBV6-1; 7 bases map to TRBD1. CDR1 and CDR2 from the germline V gene are MNHNS and SASEGT. Unmatched junction bases numbered 7, after V lost 8 bases and J lost 7 bases. The CDR3 consists of 13 residues. The CDR3 sequence: CASGDRRVEKLFF. The CDR3 DNA sequence: TGTGCCAGCGGGGACAGAAGAGTTGAAAAACTGTTTTTT.

The CDR3 sequence: CASGHDSSYEQYF. The CDR3 DNA is TGTGCTAGTGGTCATGACTCGTCCTACGAGCAGTACTTC. The chain carries TRBV12-5 and TRBJ2-7; D gene unclear. Germline lookup yields CDR1 LGHNT and CDR2 FRNRAP. The CDR3 length is 13 residues. The V and J ends lost 5 bases and 1 base respectively, with 9 bases between them.

The CDR3 protein is CASSSGVGTYEQYF. The CDR3 DNA is TGTGCCAGCAGCTCAGGGGTGGGGACCTACGAGCAGTACTTC. The chain has TRBV28 and TRBJ2-7, with a weak D call TRBD1 (6 bases). This CDR3 comprises 14 residues. The ends were cut back, 6 bases at V and 2 bases at J, with 14 bases in the middle. Germline V lookup: CDR1 MDHEN, CDR2 SYDVKM.

This chain joins TRBV27 and TRBJ1-1, with 7 bases fitting TRBD1. The CDR3 covers 16 residues. V trimming: 1 base; J trimming: 4 bases; junction bases outside the gene matches: 9. CDR1 is MNHEY, CDR2 SMNVEV, per germline (reference sequence). The CDR3 DNA reads TGTGCCAGCAGTTTATGGGCAGGGGGAAGGGGCACTGAAGCTTTCTTT. Translation: CASSLWAGGRGTEAFF.

The chain combines TRBV27 with TRBJ1-2, with D perhaps TRBD1 (6 bases). V shed 5 bases and J shed 2 bases, with 18 bases lying between them. This CDR3 is 16 amino acids long. Per the germline V gene, CDR1 is MNHEY and CDR2 is SMNVEV (reference sequence). As DNA, the CDR3 is TGTGCCAGCAGTGAGGGCGGGGGGCGGATGAACTATGGCTACACCTTC. Residues: CASSEGGGRMNYGYTF.

This chain uses TRBV15 with TRBJ1-1; 10 bases match TRBD1. CDR3 size: 15 residues. CDR1 LNHNV and CDR2 YYDKDF come from the germline V gene (reference sequence). J was trimmed by 1 base and V by 4 bases; bases with no gene match: 3. The CDR3 spells CATSNWDRGNTEAFF. CDR3 coding DNA: TGTGCCACCAGCAACTGGGACAGGGGGAACACTGAAGCTTTCTTT.

This clone came up a few times. The V call is TRBV7-8, the J call TRBJ1-1; D remains unclear. The germline gives CDR1 SGHVS, CDR2 FQNEAQ. Trimming pared 0 bases from V and 2 bases from J, leaving 19 bases between. CDR3 size: 18 residues. DNA for the CDR3: TGTGCCAGCAGCTTAGCTGGACGGATCGGGGTCCCTAACACTGAAGCTTTCTTT. It is translated as CASSLAGRIGVPNTEAFF. The full variable domain, rest sourced from reference TRBV7-8 and TRBJ1-1, is GAGVSQSPRYKVAKRGQDVALRCDPISGHVSLFWYQQALGQGPEFLTYFQNEAQLDKSGLPSDRFFAERPEGSVSTLKIQRTQQEDSAVYLCASSLAGRIGVPNTEAFFGQGTRLTVV.

Turning to this clone: This specimen includes other DNA sequences encoding the same CDR3. The genes are TRBV5-1 and TRBJ2-2, with D tentatively TRBD2 (5 bases). The length of the CDR3 is 17 residues. V lost 4 bases and J lost 1, with 17 bases in between. Germline lookup yields CDR1 SGHRS and CDR2 YFSETQ. CDR3 sequence reads: CASSQKRTGGNTGELFF. The CDR3 DNA sequence: TGCGCCAGCAGCCAAAAAAGGACCGGAGGGAACACCGGGGAGCTGTTTTTT.

The V gene is TRBV6-6, the J gene TRBJ2-7; D is undetermined. The CDR3 has 13 amino acids. Germline assignment: CDR1 MNHNY and CDR2 SVGAGI (reference sequence). With 3 bases removed from V and 1 base from J, the gap between germline ends came to 7 bases. CDR3 in amino acids: CASSYFRSYEQYF. As DNA, the CDR3 is TGTGCCAGCAGTTATTTTAGATCCTACGAGCAGTACTTC.

The J gene is TRBJ2-7, the V gene TRBV6-5, with D possibly TRBD1 on 6 matching bases. This CDR3 has 14 amino acids. CDR1 and CDR2 (germline): MNHEY, SVGAGI. V was clipped by 0 bases and J by 9 bases, with 15 bases between them. CDR3 DNA: TGTGCCAGCAGTTACTCGACAGGCACCCCTGGGCAGTACTTC. Translation: CASSYSTGTPGQYF.

The CDR3 bases are TGTGCCAGTAGTATCAAGACAGGGGCCCGAGATACGCAGTATTTT. Translation gives CASSIKTGARDTQYF. The V and J genes are TRBV19 and TRBJ2-3; 8 bases match TRBD1. Germline CDR1 reads LNHDA; CDR2 reads SQIVND (reference sequence). The CDR3 consists of 15 residues. V shed 3 bases and J 5 bases; nucleotides not matched to a gene: 7.

Details on this clone: A read error may produce the germline difference seen at one junction end. V and J are TRBV7-7 and TRBJ1-3; TRBD1 matches at 7 bases. Germline CDR1 reads SSHAT; CDR2 reads FNYEAQ (reference sequence). There are 14 residues in the CDR3. CDR3 nucleotides: TGTGCTAGCAGCTTGACAGGGATTGGAAACACCATATATTTT. It codes for CASSLTGIGNTIYF.

This clone was seen a handful of times. The rearrangement links TRBV11-1 to TRBJ2-7; TRBD2 is a possible D gene (5 bases). Trimming left V 5 bases short and J 7 bases short, with 15 bases between. The CDR3 contains 13 residues. The germline V gene has CDR1 SGHAT and CDR2 FQDESV (reference sequence). CDR3 in amino acids: CASSNRGLGEQYF. CDR3 nucleotide sequence: TGTGCCAGCAGCAATCGGGGTTTGGGGGAGCAGTACTTC.

V and J are TRBV4-1 and TRBJ1-2; D call uncertain. The V end lost 3 bases, the J end lost 5 bases, and 10 bases lay between the germline ends. In germline, CDR1 is MGHRA, CDR2 YSYEKL. This CDR3 has 13 amino acids. Written as DNA, the CDR3 is TGCGCCAGCAGCCAGGAGCCAGTTTATGGCTACACCTTC. Protein sequence: CASSQEPVYGYTF.

This chain uses TRBV6-4 with TRBJ2-1; D is unresolved. Germline V gives CDR1 MRHNA, CDR2 SNTAGT. The CDR3 runs 13 residues. Between the trimmed V and J ends, which lost 0 bases and 10 bases, there was a span of 10 bases. The CDR3 region has the DNA TGTGCCAGCAGTGACTCGGGCCACCAGGAGCAGTTCTTC. Protein: CASSDSGHQEQFF.

This chain uses TRBV2 with TRBJ2-7; TRBD1 matches 10 bases. Per germline, CDR1 SNHLY and CDR2 FYNNEI. This CDR3 has 14 amino acids. V lost 5 bases and J lost 2; bases outside the gene matches: 3. The CDR3 here is CASSRQGATYEQYF. CDR3 coding DNA: TGTGCCAGCAGTAGACAGGGGGCAACCTACGAGCAGTACTTC.

V is TRBV11-2 and J is TRBJ1-4, with D unresolved. The ends were cut back, 1 base at V and 7 bases at J, with 13 bases in the middle. The germline V gene has CDR1 SGHAT and CDR2 FQNNGV. The CDR3 covers 15 residues. The CDR3 sequence is CASSLATSRGEKLFF. Here the CDR3 DNA reads TGTGCCAGCAGCTTAGCTACTTCTCGGGGTGAAAAACTGTTTTTT.

This clone was seen just once. The gene calls are TRBV5-6 and TRBJ2-5, with 9 bases identical to TRBD2. V shed 1 base, J shed 5 bases, and the junction held 6 bases outside the gene matches. The CDR3 contains 15 residues. Germline V gene lookup returns CDR1 SGHDT and CDR2 YYEEEE. The CDR3 bases are TGTGCCAGCAGCTTGCGGCTAGCGGGGATGGAGACCCAGTACTTC. It specifies CASSLRLAGMETQYF. The variable domain in full, with the rest retrieved from reference TRBV5-6 and TRBJ2-5, is DAGVTQSPTHLIKTRGQQVTLRCSPKSGHDTVSWYQQALGQGPQFIFQYYEEEERQRGNFPDRFSGHQFPNYSSELNVNALLLGDSALYLCASSLRLAGMETQYFGPGTRLLVL.

This rearrangement joins TRBV4-1 to TRBJ2-7, with 11 positions matching TRBD2. The germline CDR1 and CDR2 sequences are MGHRA and YSYEKL. CDR3 length equals 17 residues. J was trimmed by 10 bases and V by 0 bases; bases with no gene match: 14. This CDR3 reads CASSQDLGRLAGGQQYF. The CDR3 bases are TGCGCCAGCAGCCAAGATTTGGGCCGGCTAGCGGGGGGCCAACAGTACTTC.

The chain links TRBV7-8 to TRBJ2-7; 7 bases are shared with TRBD1. The germline gives CDR1 SGHVS, CDR2 FQNEAQ. The junction had 13 bases not matched to a gene; V was cut back by 5 bases and J by 6 bases. The CDR3 length is 15 residues. CDR3 DNA sequence: TGTGCCAGCAGCCCTCCGTCGACAGGGATAGCCGAGCAGTACTTC. Translated, it gives CASSPPSTGIAEQYF.